These 14 T cell receptor beta chains originate from one sample sequenced in a study of cytomegalovirus exposure and HLA in healthy donors. The study ran its PCR with 60 Vbeta and 13 Jbeta primers. Clones were sequenced by immunoSEQ multiplex PCR, and TCRdb holds only the in-frame ones, with some missing. The sample contains approximately 170,000 clones, around three quarters of which appear only once. Specimen: PBMCs. Source of these receptors: a woman aged 25 to 45 in good health and CMV-seropositive.

This clone has only one observation. The chain recombines TRBV6-6 with TRBJ2-7; D may be TRBD2 (5 bases). The CDR3 is 13 amino acids. Germline V lookup: CDR1 MNHNY, CDR2 SVGAGI (reference sequence). V was cut by 2 bases and J by 4 bases, with 9 bases left in between. The CDR3 DNA follows: TGTGCCAGCAGTTACCAAGGACTTTACGAGCAGTACTTC. It encodes CASSYQGLYEQYF.

The CDR3 coding sequence is TGTGCCATCAGGCCCGGGACAAGTAATTCACCCCTCCACTTT. Its protein is CAIRPGTSNSPLHF. V usage is TRBV10-3 and J usage is TRBJ1-6; D may be TRBD1 (6 bases). The CDR3 loop spans 14 amino acids. Germline CDR1 ENHRY, CDR2 SYGVKD. V was trimmed by 6 bases and J by 6 bases, leaving 12 bases between them.

V is TRBV7-2 and J is TRBJ2-7; possibly TRBD1 for D (6 bases). The germline gives CDR1 SGHTA, CDR2 FQGNSA. CDR3 length: 15 amino acids. The ends were cut back, 5 bases at V and 0 bases at J, with 14 bases in the middle. Here the CDR3 reads CASSRAGQTSYEQYF. The CDR3, as DNA: TGTGCCAGCAGCCGCGCTGGACAGACCTCCTACGAGCAGTACTTC. Filled out from reference TRBV7-2 and TRBJ2-7, the complete variable domain reads GAGVSQSPSNKVTEKGKDVELRCDPISGHTALYWYRQSLGQGLEFLIYFQGNSAPDKSGLPSDRFSAERTGGSVSTLTIQRTQQEDSAVYLCASSRAGQTSYEQYFGPGTRLTVT.

CDR3 in amino acids: CASSKSLGGANEQFF. For the CDR3, the DNA is TGCGCCAGCAGCAAAAGCTTGGGAGGGGCCAATGAGCAGTTCTTC. The chain has TRBV4-1 and TRBJ2-1; 7 bases line up with TRBD2. The germline CDR1 and CDR2 sequences are MGHRA and YSYEKL. The J segment lost 6 bases and the V segment lost 5 bases, leaving 10 bases of the junction unmatched. There are 15 residues in the CDR3.

The CDR3 DNA reads as TGTGCCAGCAGTTACTCGTCCGGGGTAGAAACCTACGAGCAGTACTTC. Amino acid sequence: CASSYSSGVETYEQYF. This rearrangement joins TRBV6-5 to TRBJ2-7, with D perhaps TRBD2 (5 bases). V lost 0 bases, J lost 2 bases, and 14 bases lay in between. Germline V lookup: CDR1 MNHEY, CDR2 SVGAGI. The CDR3 covers 16 residues.

This clone was recorded a few times. The gene calls are TRBV10-3 and TRBJ2-5, with 10 bases lining up with TRBD2. V shed 0 bases, J shed 0 bases, and the junction held 4 bases outside the gene matches. CDR1 and CDR2 (germline): ENHRY, SYGVKD. The CDR3 contains 17 residues. CDR3 residues: CAISESASGRDQETQYF. CDR3 in DNA: TGTGCCATCAGTGAGTCCGCGAGCGGGAGGGACCAAGAGACCCAGTACTTC.

This clone has a handful of counts. The V and J genes are TRBV14 and TRBJ1-1; possible D gene TRBD1, 5 bases. Germline-derived CDR1 and CDR2 are SGHDN and FVKESK. This CDR3 is built from 13 residues. Trimming removed 1 base at V and 8 bases at J, with 11 bases between. The CDR3 is CASSQVYGGEAFF. CDR3 bases: TGTGCCAGCAGCCAAGTGTACGGGGGGGAAGCTTTCTTT.

CDR3 in amino acids: CSVAGPYEQYF. The DNA for the CDR3 is TGCAGCGTCGCGGGACCCTACGAGCAGTACTTC. The chain uses TRBV29-1 and TRBJ2-7; tentative D call: TRBD2 (6 bases). Germline CDR1 is SQVTM and CDR2 is ANQGSEA. CDR3 size: 11 residues. Deletions cut 6 bases from V and 2 bases from J, with 8 bases between.

A single count supports this clone. V gene TRBV7-2 combines with J gene TRBJ2-5; no reliable D call. Germline lookup yields CDR1 SGHTA and CDR2 FQGNSA. This CDR3 is built from 14 residues. Trimming stripped 1 base from V and 3 bases from J, with 9 bases between. In DNA form, the CDR3 reads TGTGCCAGCAGCTTAGTCATCAGTAAAGAGACCCAGTACTTC. Its protein is CASSLVISKETQYF.

This clone was seen only a few times. The chain uses TRBV7-9 and TRBJ1-2; D is uncertain. Between the trimmed V and J ends, which lost 0 bases and 8 bases, there was a span of 19 bases. The CDR3 sequence is 16 residues long. Germline V lookup: CDR1 SEHNR, CDR2 FQNEAQ (reference sequence). As DNA, the CDR3 is TGTGCCAGCAGCTTAGCCCTGCGCGAGGTTTTAAGCGGCTACACCTTC. This translates into CASSLALREVLSGYTF.

The V gene is TRBV5-4, the J gene TRBJ1-1; a possible D gene is TRBD1 (5 bases). Trimming stripped 7 bases from V and 2 bases from J, with 18 bases between. This CDR3 is built from 15 residues. Germline V gene sequence: CDR1 SGHNT, CDR2 YYREEE (reference sequence). Written as DNA, the CDR3 is TGTGCCAGCGCCCAGGCTAGGGGCGGAAACACTGAAGCTTTCTTT. Encoded protein: CASAQARGGNTEAFF.

This clone has just one count. The gene calls are TRBV5-1 and TRBJ1-3; 8 bases are a match to TRBD1. V shed 5 bases and J 3 bases; nucleotides not matched to a gene: 10. The CDR3 covers 16 residues. Germline V gene sequence: CDR1 SGHRS, CDR2 YFSETQ. CDR3 DNA sequence: TGCGCCAGCAGTATTGGGACAGGAAAAGGTGGAAACACCATATATTTT. This gives the protein CASSIGTGKGGNTIYF.

The chain has TRBV29-1 and TRBJ2-1, with 11 bases fitting TRBD2. CDR1 and CDR2 (germline): SQVTM, ANQGSEA. The J segment lost 8 bases and the V segment lost 6 bases, leaving 9 bases of the junction unmatched. This CDR3 comprises 14 residues. The CDR3 coding sequence is TGCAGCGTGGAGACTAGCGGGGTTTGGGATGAGCAGTTCTTC. Translation: CSVETSGVWDEQFF.

The chain combines TRBV7-2 with TRBJ2-7, with TRBD1 as a possible D gene (7 bases). Germline CDR1 and CDR2: SGHTA and FQGNSA. V was pared by 5 bases and J by 7 bases, with 15 bases between. This CDR3 has 13 residues. CDR3 loop: CASSGQTGREQYF. CDR3 DNA: TGTGCCAGCAGCGGACAGACAGGGAGGGAGCAGTACTTC. The full variable domain, with the rest looked up from reference TRBV7-2 and TRBJ2-7, is GAGVSQSPSNKVTEKGKDVELRCDPISGHTALYWYRQSLGQGLEFLIYFQGNSAPDKSGLPSDRFSAERTGGSVSTLTIQRTQQEDSAVYLCASSGQTGREQYFGPGTRLTVT.